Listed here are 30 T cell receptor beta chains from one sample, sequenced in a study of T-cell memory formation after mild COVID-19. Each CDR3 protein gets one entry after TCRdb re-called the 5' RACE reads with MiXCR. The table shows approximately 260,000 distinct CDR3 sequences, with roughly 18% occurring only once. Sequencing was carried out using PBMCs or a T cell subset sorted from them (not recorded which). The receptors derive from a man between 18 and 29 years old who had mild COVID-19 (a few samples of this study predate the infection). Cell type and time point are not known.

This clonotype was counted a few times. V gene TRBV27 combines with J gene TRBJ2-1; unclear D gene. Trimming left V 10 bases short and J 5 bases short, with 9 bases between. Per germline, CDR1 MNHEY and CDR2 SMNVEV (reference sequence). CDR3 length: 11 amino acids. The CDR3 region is CATRQNNEQFF. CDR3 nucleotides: TGTGCCACCAGACAAAACAATGAGCAGTTCTTC.

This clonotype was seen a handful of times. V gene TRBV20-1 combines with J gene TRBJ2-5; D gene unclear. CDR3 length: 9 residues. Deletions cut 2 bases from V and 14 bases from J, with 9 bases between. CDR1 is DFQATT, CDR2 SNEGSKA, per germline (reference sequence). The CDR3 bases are TGCAGTGCTAGACTCCCTCTTTACTTC. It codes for CSARLPLYF.

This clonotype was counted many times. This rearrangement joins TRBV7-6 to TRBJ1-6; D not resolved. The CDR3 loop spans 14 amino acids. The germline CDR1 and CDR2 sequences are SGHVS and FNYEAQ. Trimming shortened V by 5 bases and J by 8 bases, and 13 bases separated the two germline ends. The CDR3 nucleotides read TGTGCCAGCAGCCCCACGGGGTTGGATTCACCCCTCCACTTT. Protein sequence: CASSPTGLDSPLHF.

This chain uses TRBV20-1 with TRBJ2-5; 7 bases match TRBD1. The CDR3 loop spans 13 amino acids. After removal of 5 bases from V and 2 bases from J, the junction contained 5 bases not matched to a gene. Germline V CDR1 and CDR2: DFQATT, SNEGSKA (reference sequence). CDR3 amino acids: CSAGRQGQETQYF. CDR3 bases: TGCAGTGCTGGCCGACAGGGACAAGAGACCCAGTACTTC.

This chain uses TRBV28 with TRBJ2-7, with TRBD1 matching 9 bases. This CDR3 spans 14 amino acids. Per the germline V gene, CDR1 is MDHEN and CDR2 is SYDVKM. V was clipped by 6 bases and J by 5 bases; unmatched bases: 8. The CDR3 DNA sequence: TGTGCCAGCAGCGGAGGACAGGGGATTCACGAGCAGTACGTC. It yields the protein CASSGGQGIHEQYV.

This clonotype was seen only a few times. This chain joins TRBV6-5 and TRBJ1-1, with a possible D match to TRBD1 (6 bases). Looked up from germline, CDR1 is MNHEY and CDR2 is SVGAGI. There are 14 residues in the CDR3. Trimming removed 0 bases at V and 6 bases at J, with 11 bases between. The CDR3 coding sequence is TGTGCCAGCAGTTACTCCGGCAGGGGTTCTGAAGCTTTCTTT. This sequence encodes CASSYSGRGSEAFF.

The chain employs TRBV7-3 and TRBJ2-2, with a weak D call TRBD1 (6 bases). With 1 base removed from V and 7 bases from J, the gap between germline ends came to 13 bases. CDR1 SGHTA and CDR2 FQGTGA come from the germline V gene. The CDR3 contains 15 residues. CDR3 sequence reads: CASSLNPPGDGELFF. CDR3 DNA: TGTGCCAGCAGCTTAAATCCCCCAGGGGACGGGGAGCTGTTTTTT.

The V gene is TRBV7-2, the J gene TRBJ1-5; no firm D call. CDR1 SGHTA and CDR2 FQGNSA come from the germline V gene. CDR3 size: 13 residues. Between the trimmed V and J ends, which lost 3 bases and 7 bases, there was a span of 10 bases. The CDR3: CASSFSTDQPQHF. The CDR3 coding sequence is TGTGCCAGCAGCTTCTCGACGGACCAGCCCCAGCATTTT.

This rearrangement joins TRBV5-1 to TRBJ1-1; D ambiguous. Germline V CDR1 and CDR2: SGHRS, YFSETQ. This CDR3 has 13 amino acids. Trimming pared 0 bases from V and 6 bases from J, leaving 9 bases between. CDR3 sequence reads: CASSLEVRAEAFF. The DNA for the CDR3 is TGCGCCAGCAGCTTGGAAGTTCGCGCTGAAGCTTTCTTT.

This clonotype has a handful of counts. The CDR3 spells CASTTGQSNTEAFF. CDR3 nucleotide sequence: TGTGCCAGCACGACCGGACAGTCGAACACTGAAGCTTTCTTT. V usage is TRBV6-5 and J usage is TRBJ1-1, with D perhaps matching TRBD1 (6 bases). The CDR3 is 14 amino acids. Between the trimmed V and J ends, which lost 7 bases and 1 base, there was a span of 13 bases. Germline V gene data show CDR1 as MNHEY and CDR2 as SVGAGI.

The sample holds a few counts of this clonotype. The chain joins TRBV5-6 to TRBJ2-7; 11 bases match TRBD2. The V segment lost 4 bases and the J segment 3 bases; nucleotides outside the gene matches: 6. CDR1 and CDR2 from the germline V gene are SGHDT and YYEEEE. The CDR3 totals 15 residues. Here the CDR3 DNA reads TGTGCCAGCAGCCGGACCGGGACTAGCGGCTACGAGCAGTACGTC. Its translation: CASSRTGTSGYEQYV.

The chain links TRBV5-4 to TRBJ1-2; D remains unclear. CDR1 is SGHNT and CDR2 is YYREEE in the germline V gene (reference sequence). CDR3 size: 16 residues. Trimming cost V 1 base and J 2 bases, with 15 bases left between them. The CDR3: CASSLPTDGGNYGYTF. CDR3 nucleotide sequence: TGTGCCAGCAGCTTGCCGACCGACGGTGGAAACTATGGCTACACCTTC. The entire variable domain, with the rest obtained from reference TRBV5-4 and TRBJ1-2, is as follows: ETGVTQSPTHLIKTRGQQVTLRCSSQSGHNTVSWYQQALGQGPQFIFQYYREEENGRGNFPPRFSGLQFPNYSSELNVNALELDDSALYLCASSLPTDGGNYGYTFGSGTRLTVV.

The DNA of the CDR3 is TGCAGTGCCGTGGGGGCGGGGGGGCGGTACAATGAGCAGTTCTTC. Its translation: CSAVGAGGRYNEQFF. The chain joins TRBV20-1 to TRBJ2-1, with 9 bases identical to TRBD2. Germline V gives CDR1 DFQATT, CDR2 SNEGSKA (reference sequence). The CDR3 consists of 15 residues. The V and J ends lost 6 bases and 4 bases, in that order; junction bases with no gene match: 10.

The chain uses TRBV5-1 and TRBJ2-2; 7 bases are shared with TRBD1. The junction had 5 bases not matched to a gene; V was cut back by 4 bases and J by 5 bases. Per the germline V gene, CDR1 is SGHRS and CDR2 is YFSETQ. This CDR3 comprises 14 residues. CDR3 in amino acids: CASSRGTETGELFF. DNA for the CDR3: TGCGCCAGCAGCAGGGGGACAGAAACCGGGGAGCTGTTTTTT.

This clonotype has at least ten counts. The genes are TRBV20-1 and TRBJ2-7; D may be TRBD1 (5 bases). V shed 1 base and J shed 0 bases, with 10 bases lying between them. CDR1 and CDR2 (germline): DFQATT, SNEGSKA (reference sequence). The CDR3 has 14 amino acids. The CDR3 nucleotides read TGCAGTGCTAGAGGACTGACAGACTCCTACGAGCAGTACTTC. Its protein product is CSARGLTDSYEQYF.

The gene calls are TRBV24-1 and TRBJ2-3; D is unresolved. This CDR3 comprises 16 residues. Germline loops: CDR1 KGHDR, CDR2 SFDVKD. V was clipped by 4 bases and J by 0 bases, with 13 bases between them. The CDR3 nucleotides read TGTGCCACCAGTGACCCTCTAACGACTAGCACAGATACGCAGTATTTT. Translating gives CATSDPLTTSTDTQYF.

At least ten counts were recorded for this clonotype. The CDR3, as DNA: TGTGCCACCAGTGATACCGGGACGGCGAACACCGGGGAGCTGTTTTTT. This codes for CATSDTGTANTGELFF. The rearrangement joins TRBV24-1 to TRBJ2-2; D may match TRBD1 or TRBD2 (5 bases each). Trimming stripped 3 bases from V and 0 bases from J, with 10 bases between. Germline V gene lookup returns CDR1 KGHDR and CDR2 SFDVKD. This CDR3 spans 16 amino acids.

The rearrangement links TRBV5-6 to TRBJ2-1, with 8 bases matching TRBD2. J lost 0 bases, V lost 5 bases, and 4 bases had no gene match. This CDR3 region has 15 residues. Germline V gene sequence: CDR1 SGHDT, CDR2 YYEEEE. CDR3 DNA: TGTGCCAGCAGAGCGGGGGTCAGCTCCTACAATGAGCAGTTCTTC. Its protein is CASRAGVSSYNEQFF.

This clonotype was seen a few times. For the CDR3, the DNA is TGCAGCGTGGTCGTGGGGGACTCTGGAAACACCATATATTTT. It is translated as CSVVVGDSGNTIYF. This chain links TRBV29-1 with TRBJ1-3; maybe TRBD1 (5 bases). The V gene lost 6 bases and the J gene lost 0 bases, with 12 bases spanning the gap. There are 14 residues in the CDR3. From germline, CDR1 is SQVTM and CDR2 ANQGSEA.

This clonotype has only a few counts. CDR3 nucleotides: TGCAGCGTTGAATTCGGAGCCCTACGTGGCTACACCTTC. It specifies CSVEFGALRGYTF. The chain joins TRBV29-1 to TRBJ1-2; no clear D gene. V was clipped by 2 bases and J by 7 bases, with 14 bases between them. CDR3 length: 13 amino acids. The V gene's germline CDR1 is SQVTM and CDR2 ANQGSEA. Complete variable domain (other parts from reference TRBV29-1 and TRBJ1-2): SAVISQKPSRDICQRGTSLTIQCQVDSQVTMMFWYRQQPGQSLTLIATANQGSEATYESGFVIDKFPISRPNLTFSTLTVSNMSPEDSSIYLCSVEFGALRGYTFGSGTRLTVV.

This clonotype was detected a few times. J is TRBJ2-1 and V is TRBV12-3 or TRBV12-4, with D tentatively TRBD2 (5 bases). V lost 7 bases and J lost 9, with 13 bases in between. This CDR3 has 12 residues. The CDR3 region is CASTHGVGEQFF. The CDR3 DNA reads TGTGCCAGCACACACGGGGTTGGTGAGCAGTTCTTC.

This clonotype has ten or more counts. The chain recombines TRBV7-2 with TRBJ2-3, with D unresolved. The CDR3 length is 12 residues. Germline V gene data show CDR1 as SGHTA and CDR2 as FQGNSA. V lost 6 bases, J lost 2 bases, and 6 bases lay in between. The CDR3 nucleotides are TGTGCCAGCAGTCGTTACACAGATACGCAGTATTTT. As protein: CASSRYTDTQYF.

This CDR3 is CASSSDRSYEQYF. In nucleotides, the CDR3 is TGTGCCAGCAGTTCGGACAGGTCCTACGAGCAGTACTTC. The rearrangement joins TRBV12-3 or TRBV12-4 to TRBJ2-7, with TRBD1 matching over 7 bases. After removal of 4 bases from V and 1 base from J, the junction contained 1 base not matched to a gene. The CDR3 consists of 13 residues.

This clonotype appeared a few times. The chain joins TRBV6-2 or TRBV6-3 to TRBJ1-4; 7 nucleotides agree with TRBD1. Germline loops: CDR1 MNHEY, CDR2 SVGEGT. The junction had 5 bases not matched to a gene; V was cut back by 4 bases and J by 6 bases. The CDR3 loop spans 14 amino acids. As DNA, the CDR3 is TGTGCCAGCAGTTCGGGGACAGTAGATGAAAAACTGTTTTTT. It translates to CASSSGTVDEKLFF.

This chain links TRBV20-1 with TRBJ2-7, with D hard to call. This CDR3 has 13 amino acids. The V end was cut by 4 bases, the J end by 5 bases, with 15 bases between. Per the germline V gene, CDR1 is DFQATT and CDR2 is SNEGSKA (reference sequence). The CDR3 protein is CSATARGRDEQYF. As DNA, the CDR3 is TGCAGTGCTACTGCCAGAGGCAGAGACGAGCAGTACTTC.

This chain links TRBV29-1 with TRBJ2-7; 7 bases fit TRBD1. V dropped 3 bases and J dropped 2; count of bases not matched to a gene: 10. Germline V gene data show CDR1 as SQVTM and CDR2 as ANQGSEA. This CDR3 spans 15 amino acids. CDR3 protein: CSVELSGTETYEQYF. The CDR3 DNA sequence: TGCAGCGTTGAGTTGTCGGGGACAGAAACCTACGAGCAGTACTTC.

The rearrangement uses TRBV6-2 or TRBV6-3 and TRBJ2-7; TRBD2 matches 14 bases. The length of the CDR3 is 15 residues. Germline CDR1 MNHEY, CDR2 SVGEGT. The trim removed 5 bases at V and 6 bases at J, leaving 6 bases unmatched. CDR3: CASSPGLAGVGEQYV. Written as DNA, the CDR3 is TGTGCCAGCAGTCCGGGACTAGCGGGGGTAGGCGAGCAGTACGTC.

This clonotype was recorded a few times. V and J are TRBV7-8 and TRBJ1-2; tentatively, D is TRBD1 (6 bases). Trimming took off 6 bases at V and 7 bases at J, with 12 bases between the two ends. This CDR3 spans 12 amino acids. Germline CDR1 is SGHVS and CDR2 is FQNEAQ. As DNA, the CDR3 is TGTGCCAGCAGAGGGGGGGGCGGTGGCTACACCTTC. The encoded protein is CASRGGGGGYTF.

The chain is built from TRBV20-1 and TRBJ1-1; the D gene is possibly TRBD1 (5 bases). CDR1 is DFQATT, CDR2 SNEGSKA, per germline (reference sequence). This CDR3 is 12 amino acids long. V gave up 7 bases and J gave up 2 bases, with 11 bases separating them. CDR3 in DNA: TGCAGTGATAGGGGCCCTAACACTGAAGCTTTCTTT. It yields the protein CSDRGPNTEAFF.

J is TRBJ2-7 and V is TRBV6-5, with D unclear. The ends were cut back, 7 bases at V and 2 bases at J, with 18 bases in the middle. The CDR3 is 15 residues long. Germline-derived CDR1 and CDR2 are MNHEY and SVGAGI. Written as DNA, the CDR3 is TGTGCCAGCACCCGCTCTGGTACTGGGACCTACGAGCAGTACTTC. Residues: CASTRSGTGTYEQYF.